One and the same sample provided the 2 T cell receptor beta chains below, sequenced in a study of response to subunit inactivated influenza vaccine. MiXCR, run by TCRdb on the RT-PCR reads, gives a single entry per CDR3 protein. The sample records about 500,000 distinct CDR3 sequences, 13% being singletons. Sequenced material: PBMCs from blood, taken roughly 48 days after vaccination. The receptors shown here come from a man aged 50 to 60 who received an inactivated influenza vaccine.

This clonotype turned up a few times. Relative to the germline gene, one junction end is altered; a read error may explain this. J is TRBJ1-4 and V is TRBV5-6; D ambiguous. Germline CDR1 is SGHDT and CDR2 is YYEEEE. The CDR3 contains 12 residues. This CDR3 is CASRGLIGNAIF. CDR3 DNA sequence: TGTGCCAGCAGAGGTCTAATCGGGAACGCGATTTTT.

This clonotype showed up just a few times. This sequence joins TRBV5-5 and TRBJ2-3; D tentatively fits TRBD1 or TRBD2 (5 bases each). V dropped 1 base and J dropped 4 bases, with 10 bases sitting between them. The germline V gene has CDR1 SGHKS and CDR2 YYEKEE (reference sequence). This CDR3 has 14 residues. The CDR3 sequence is CASSLFRESDTQYF. The CDR3 DNA reads TGTGCCAGCAGCTTGTTCAGGGAGTCAGATACGCAGTATTTT.